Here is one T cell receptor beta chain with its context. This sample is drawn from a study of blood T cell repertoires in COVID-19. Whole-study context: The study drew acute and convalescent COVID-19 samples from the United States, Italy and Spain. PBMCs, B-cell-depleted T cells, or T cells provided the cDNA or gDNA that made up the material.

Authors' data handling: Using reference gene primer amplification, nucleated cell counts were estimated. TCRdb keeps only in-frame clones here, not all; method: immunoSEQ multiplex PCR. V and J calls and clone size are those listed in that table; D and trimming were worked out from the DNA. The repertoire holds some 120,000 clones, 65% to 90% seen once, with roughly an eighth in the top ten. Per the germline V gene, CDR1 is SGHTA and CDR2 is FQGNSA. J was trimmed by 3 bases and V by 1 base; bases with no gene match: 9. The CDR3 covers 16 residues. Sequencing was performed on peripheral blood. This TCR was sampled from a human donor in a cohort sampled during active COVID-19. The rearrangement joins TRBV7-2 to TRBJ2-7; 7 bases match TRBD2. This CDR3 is CASSLGASGEIYEQYF. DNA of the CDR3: TGTGCCAGCAGCTTAGGCGCTAGCGGCGAGATCTACGAGCAGTACTTC.